Presented here are 11 T cell receptor beta chains from one specimen sequenced in a study of tumor-infiltrating lymphocytes in glioblastoma multiforme. Three nested ARM-PCR rounds with V-beta and C-beta primers built TCRB libraries. In TCRdb, the multiplex PCR reads were re-called with MiXCR into one record per CDR3 protein. The sample lists roughly 13,000 distinct CDR3 sequences, under 70% seen once, with approximately 33% in the top ten. The sample comprised brain tumor tissue. These receptors originate from a male donor with glioblastoma.

The rearrangement joins TRBV6-5 to TRBJ2-7; 9 positions match TRBD2. The CDR3 is 18 amino acids. Germline assignment: CDR1 MNHEY and CDR2 SVGAGI. J lost 5 bases, V lost 2 bases, and 16 bases had no gene match. Written as DNA, the CDR3 is TGTGCCAGCAGTTACCCTACTATGGCGGGAGGGCCTAGACACGAGCAGTACTTC. The encoded protein is CASSYPTMAGGPRHEQYF.

As regards this clonotype: A read error may explain this, as a much larger clone is one base away. The rearrangement links TRBV24-1 to TRBJ2-3; the D is unclear. This CDR3 region has 14 residues. The germline CDR1 and CDR2 sequences are KGHDR and SFDVKD. Trimming cost V 7 bases and J 1 base, with 11 bases left between them. CDR3 in DNA: TGTGCCACCAGCAGAACTCTGGGCACAGATACGCAGTATTTT. This codes for CATSRTLGTDTQYF.

Remarks on this clonotype: One junction end disagrees with the germline gene, perhaps due to a read error. The V call is TRBV20-1, the J call TRBJ1-1, with 8 bases lining up with TRBD1. Germline V CDR1 and CDR2: DFQATT, SNEGSKA (reference sequence). The CDR3 extends over 17 amino acids. The CDR3 is CSARGPDVRGQNTEAIF. The CDR3 DNA follows: TGCAGTGCTAGAGGGCCGGACGTCAGGGGGCAGAATACTGAAGCTATCTTT.

As to this clonotype: Since a much larger clone is just one base distant, this may be a read error. The CDR3 nucleotides read TGTGCCGGTAGTATCCGGACAGGGGGCACAGATACGCAGTATTTT. Translated: CAGSIRTGGTDTQYF. The rearrangement uses TRBV19 and TRBJ2-3; 9 bases are shared with TRBD1. Germline lookup yields CDR1 LNHDA and CDR2 SQIVND (reference sequence). The CDR3 length is 15 residues. The entire variable domain, with the rest obtained from reference TRBV19 and TRBJ2-3, is as follows: DGGITQSPKYLFRKEGQNVTLSCEQNLNHDAMYWYRQDPGQGLRLIYYSQIVNDFQKGDIAEGYSVSREKKESFPLTVTSAQKNPTAFYLCAGSIRTGGTDTQYFGPGTRLTVL.

A remark on this clonotype: The junction shows a germline mismatch at one end, possibly a read error. The V gene is TRBV11-2, the J gene TRBJ2-2; the D gene is possibly TRBD2 (5 bases). The CDR3 extends over 20 amino acids. CDR1 is SGHAT, CDR2 FQNNGV, per germline. CDR3 nucleotides: TGTGCCAGCACCCCCTCATTCGGCCAAGGGCTAGAGGTAGACACCGGGAAGCTGTTTTTT. Amino acids: CASTPSFGQGLEVDTGKLFF.

This clonotype was detected only once. The chain uses TRBV10-1 and TRBJ2-2; D tentatively reads TRBD1 or TRBD2 (7 bases each). The V gene's germline CDR1 is WNHNN and CDR2 SYGVQD (reference sequence). The CDR3 loop spans 17 amino acids. Trimming left V 7 bases short and J 3 bases short, with 21 bases between. The CDR3 region has the DNA TGCGCCAGCAATGCAAACAGGGGAGGGATGGACACCGGGGAGCTGTTTTTT. Protein product: CASNANRGGMDTGELFF.

CDR3 amino acids: CSARLDLSDTQYF. CDR3 bases: TGCAGTGCTAGACTTGACCTGTCAGATACGCAGTATTTT. The V call is TRBV20-1, the J call TRBJ2-3, with D uncertain. Germline V gives CDR1 DFQATT, CDR2 SNEGSKA (reference sequence). CDR3 length: 13 amino acids. Trimming removed 2 bases at V and 4 bases at J, with 10 bases between.

The chain is built from TRBV29-1 and TRBJ2-3, with 8 bases matching TRBD1. Unmatched junction bases numbered 12, after V lost 6 bases and J lost 4 bases. This CDR3 spans 15 amino acids. Germline V gives CDR1 SQVTM, CDR2 ANQGSEA. DNA of the CDR3: TGCAGCGTCGCAGGGGGCGCGATACAGGCAGATACGCAGTATTTT. This translates into CSVAGGAIQADTQYF.

At least ten counts were recorded for this clonotype. The chain is built from TRBV12-3 or TRBV12-4 and TRBJ1-5; D gene unclear. Trimming took off 6 bases at V and 3 bases at J, with 6 bases between the two ends. The CDR3 length is 12 residues. The CDR3 region has the DNA TGTGCCAGCAGACCTACCAATCAGCCCCAGCATTTT. Translation: CASRPTNQPQHF.

As regards this clonotype: In this CDR3 the conserved last residue, phenylalanine or tryptophan, is missing, so a read error is likely. CDR3: CASSRQRSGSQPQHL. CDR3 DNA: TGTGCCAGCAGTCGTCAGAGAAGTGGCAGTCAGCCCCAGCATTTG. The chain carries TRBV6-5 and TRBJ1-5, with D hard to call. The CDR3 is made up of 15 amino acids. Germline CDR1 and CDR2: MNHEY and SVGAGI. The V gene lost 5 bases and the J gene lost 6 bases, with 17 bases spanning the gap.

On this clonotype: In this CDR3 the conserved last residue, phenylalanine or tryptophan, is missing, so a read error is likely. This chain links TRBV29-1 with TRBJ2-7; 10 bases map to TRBD2. The CDR3 extends over 14 amino acids. V lost 8 bases, J lost 3 bases, and 10 bases stayed unmatched. CDR1 SQVTM and CDR2 ANQGSEA come from the germline V gene. CDR3 in DNA: TGCAGCACCGCAGGGCTAGCGGGGGACTACGAGCAGTACACC. Translating it yields CSTAGLAGDYEQYT.